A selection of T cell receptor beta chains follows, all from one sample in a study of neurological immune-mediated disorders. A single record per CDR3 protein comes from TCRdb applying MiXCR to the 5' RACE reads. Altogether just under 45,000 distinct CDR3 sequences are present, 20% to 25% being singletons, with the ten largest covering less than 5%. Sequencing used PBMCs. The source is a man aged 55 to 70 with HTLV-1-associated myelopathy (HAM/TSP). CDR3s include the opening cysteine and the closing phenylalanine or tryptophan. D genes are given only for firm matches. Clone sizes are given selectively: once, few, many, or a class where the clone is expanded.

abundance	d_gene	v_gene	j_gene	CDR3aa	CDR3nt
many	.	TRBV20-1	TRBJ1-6	CSAPMGGLSYNSPLHF	TGCAGTGCCCCGATGGGGGGATTATCCTATAATTCACCCCTCCACTTT
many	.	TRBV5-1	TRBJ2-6	CASSPHSLSGANVLTF	TGCGCCAGCAGCCCCCACAGTCTCTCTGGGGCCAACGTCCTGACTTTC
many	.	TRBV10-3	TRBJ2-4	CAISESGNIQYF	TGTGCCATCAGTGAGTCGGGAAACATTCAGTACTTC
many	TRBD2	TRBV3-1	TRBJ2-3	CASSQPSGREGTDTQYF	TGTGCCAGCAGCCAACCTAGCGGGAGAGAGGGCACAGATACGCAGTATTTT
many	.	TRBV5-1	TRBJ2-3	CASSSEGSSTDTQYF	TGCGCCAGCAGCTCGGAGGGCAGTAGCACAGATACGCAGTATTTT
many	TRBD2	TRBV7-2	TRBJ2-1	CASSLEGTSGRFNNEQFF	TGTGCCAGCAGCTTAGAAGGGACTAGCGGGAGGTTCAACAATGAGCAGTTCTTC
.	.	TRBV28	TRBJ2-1	CASLSGNGDPYNEQFF	TGTGCCAGTTTGAGTGGAAACGGTGACCCCTACAATGAGCAGTTCTTC
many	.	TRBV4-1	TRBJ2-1	CASSQDFPEYNEQFF	TGCGCCAGCAGCCAAGATTTTCCGGAGTACAATGAGCAGTTCTTC
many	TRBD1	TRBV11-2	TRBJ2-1	CASSPGQGDYNEQFF	TGTGCCAGCAGCCCAGGACAGGGTGATTACAATGAGCAGTTCTTC
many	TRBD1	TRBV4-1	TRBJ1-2	CASSHPDRGYGYTF	TGCGCCAGCAGCCACCCGGACAGGGGTTATGGCTACACCTTC
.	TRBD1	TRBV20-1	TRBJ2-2	CSANRGRAGELFF	TGCAGTGCTAACAGGGGACGGGCCGGTGAGCTGTTTTTT
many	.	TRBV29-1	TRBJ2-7	CSVEERTSEQYF	TGCAGCGTTGAAGAGCGGACCTCTGAGCAGTACTTC
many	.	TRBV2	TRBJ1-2	CASSERNYGYTF	TGTGCCAGCAGTGAAAGGAACTATGGCTACACCTTC
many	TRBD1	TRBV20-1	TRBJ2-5	CSAGPLGQGVVETQYF	TGCAGTGCTGGCCCCTTAGGACAGGGGGTTGTCGAGACCCAGTACTTC
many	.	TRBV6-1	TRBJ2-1	CASSHGGYNEQFF	TGTGCCAGCAGTCATGGGGGCTACAATGAGCAGTTCTTC
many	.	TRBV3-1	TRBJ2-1	CASSQGAGPLGGNEQFF	TGTGCCAGCAGCCAAGGTGCGGGGCCCCTAGGGGGCAATGAGCAGTTCTTC
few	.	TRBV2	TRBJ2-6	CASSPQGTGANVLTF	TGTGCCAGCAGTCCACAGGGAACTGGGGCCAACGTCCTGACTTTC
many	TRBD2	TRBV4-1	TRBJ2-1	CASSKGLAGQNEQFF	TGCGCCAGCAGCAAAGGACTAGCGGGGCAAAATGAGCAGTTCTTC
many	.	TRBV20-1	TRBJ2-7	CSASRGFSYEQYF	TGCAGTGCTAGTAGGGGTTTCTCCTACGAGCAGTACTTC
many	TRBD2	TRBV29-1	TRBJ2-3	CSVAGTSGIRTDTQYF	TGCAGCGTTGCGGGGACTAGCGGGATCCGCACAGATACGCAGTATTTT
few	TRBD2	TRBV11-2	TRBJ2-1	CASSFSSGRASNEQFF	TGTGCCAGCAGCTTTTCTAGCGGGAGGGCCTCCAATGAGCAGTTCTTC
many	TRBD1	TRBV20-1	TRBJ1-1	CSAGQGMNTEAFF	TGCAGTGCAGGACAGGGGATGAACACTGAAGCTTTCTTT
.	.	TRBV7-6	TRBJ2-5	CASSSQRETAQETQYF	TGTGCCAGCAGTTCCCAGCGCGAGACAGCCCAAGAGACCCAGTACTTC
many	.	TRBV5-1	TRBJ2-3	CASSLEGTGVTDTQYF	TGCGCCAGCAGCTTGGAAGGTACTGGGGTGACAGATACGCAGTATTTT
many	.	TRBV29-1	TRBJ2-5	CSGLIGVLETQYF	TGCAGCGGTTTAATCGGGGTTTTGGAGACCCAGTACTTC
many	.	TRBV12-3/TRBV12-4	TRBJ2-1	CASSLSVLAGNEQFF	TGTGCCAGCAGTTTATCGGTCCTAGCAGGCAATGAGCAGTTCTTC
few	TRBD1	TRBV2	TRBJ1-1	CASSGEGQRNTEAFF	TGTGCCAGCAGTGGGGAGGGACAGAGGAACACTGAAGCTTTCTTT
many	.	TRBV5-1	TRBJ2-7	CASSSGTPSYEQYF	TGCGCCAGCAGCTCCGGGACACCATCCTACGAGCAGTACTTC
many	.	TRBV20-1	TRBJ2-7	CSARVPIGGYEQYF	TGCAGTGCTAGAGTCCCGATCGGAGGGTACGAGCAGTACTTC
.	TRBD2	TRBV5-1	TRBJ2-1	CASSLDPWLAGDEQFF	TGCGCCAGCAGCTTAGATCCGTGGCTAGCGGGCGATGAGCAGTTCTTC
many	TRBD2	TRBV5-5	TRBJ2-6	CASSRGDSGANVLTF	TGTGCCAGCAGTCGGGGGGATTCTGGGGCCAACGTCCTGACTTTC
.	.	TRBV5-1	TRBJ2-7	CASNPGLYPYEQYF	TGCGCCAGCAACCCGGGACTCTATCCCTACGAGCAGTACTTC
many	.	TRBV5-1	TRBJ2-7	CASSLGTGGGEQYF	TGCGCCAGCAGCTTGGGGACGGGGGGCGGCGAGCAGTACTTC
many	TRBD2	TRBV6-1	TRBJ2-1	CASAPMIGGSFDEQFF	TGTGCCAGCGCTCCGATGATTGGCGGGAGTTTCGATGAGCAGTTCTTC
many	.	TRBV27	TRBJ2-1	CASSPMWAGGREQFF	TGTGCCAGCAGTCCTATGTGGGCAGGGGGGAGGGAGCAGTTCTTC